This is a list of T cell receptor beta chains from one sample in a study of T cell changes during pregnancy in multiple sclerosis. This table comes from immunoSEQ multiplex PCR, and its TCRdb copy is limited to in-frame clones, with some not included. This table has under 65,000 clones, 75% to 95% appearing once. Sequenced here: peripheral blood, sampled after pregnancy. Receptors were obtained from a female donor in good health, enrolled as a control in a pregnancy study. Each CDR3 is given with its conserved first and last residue. The order of the fields is D gene, V gene, CDR3 length, clone size, J gene, CDR3 DNA, CDR3 protein. A D gene is named only where the DNA matches it firmly. Rows give clone size only sometimes, using once, few, many, or a class for an expanded clone.

.,TRBV28,13,.,TRBJ2-1,TGTGCCAGCAGTTTCAGACTCGATAATGAGCAGTTCTTC,CASSFRLDNEQFF
.,TRBV7-2,16,.,TRBJ2-1,TGTGCCAGCAGCCCAGGGGGCGGGAGTACCTACAATGAGCAGTTCTTC,CASSPGGGSTYNEQFF
.,TRBV5-8,12,.,TRBJ1-6,TGTGCCAGCAGCTTTCGGGGGACACCCCTCCACTTT,CASSFRGTPLHF
TRBD2,TRBV6-4,15,.,TRBJ2-1,TGTGCCAGCAGTGAGCGGGGGGGCTCCTACAATGAGCAGTTCTTC,CASSERGGSYNEQFF
.,TRBV7-2,17,.,TRBJ2-2,TGTGCCAGCAGCTCACCGCGCGGGGGCTCGAACACCGGGGAGCTGTTTTTT,CASSSPRGGSNTGELFF
TRBD1,TRBV6-5,16,.,TRBJ1-1,TGTGCCAGCAGTTACCTGTCGGGACAGCCCAACACTGAAGCTTTCTTT,CASSYLSGQPNTEAFF
.,TRBV30,12,few,TRBJ1-4,TGTGCCTGGAGTGTGGGGAGTGAAAAACTGTTTTTT,CAWSVGSEKLFF
.,TRBV27,14,few,TRBJ1-2,TGTGCCAGCAGCCTCTCGGGTCGTTCCTATGGCTACACCTTC,CASSLSGRSYGYTF
.,TRBV11-2,13,.,TRBJ1-2,TGTGCCAGCAGCTTCGGTCTGAACTATGGCTACACCTTC,CASSFGLNYGYTF
.,TRBV27,17,.,TRBJ2-1,TGTGCCAGTCTGCGGGGGCCCAGTCGAGATGCCTACAATGAGCAGTTCTTC,CASLRGPSRDAYNEQFF
TRBD1,TRBV7-2,15,.,TRBJ1-2,TGTGCCAGCAGCTTAGCAGGGGACAGGCACTATGGCTACACCTTC,CASSLAGDRHYGYTF
.,TRBV7-2,13,.,TRBJ2-7,TGTGCCAGCAGCTTATCAGGGTCCTACGAGCAGTACTTC,CASSLSGSYEQYF
.,TRBV27,18,once,TRBJ2-5,TGTGCCAGCAGTTTATCATTTTCCAGGCTCCCGGGGCAAGAGACCCAGTACTTC,CASSLSFSRLPGQETQYF
TRBD1,TRBV30,12,.,TRBJ1-2,TGTGCGCTGACAGGGCCTAACTATGGCTACACCTTC,CALTGPNYGYTF
.,TRBV6-1,18,.,TRBJ1-2,TGTGCCAGCAGTGAGTGGAATTCAGGCTCGGGGGGATGGCGCGGCTACACCTTC,CASSEWNSGSGGWRGYTF
.,TRBV5-1,15,.,TRBJ2-7,TGCGCCAGCAGCTTGCAGGGGCAAGGAACCTACGAGCAGTACTTC,CASSLQGQGTYEQYF
.,TRBV2,16,.,TRBJ1-5,TGTGCCAGCAGCGGACGATCAGGGGTGAGCAATCAGCCCCAGCATTTT,CASSGRSGVSNQPQHF
TRBD2,TRBV6-1,14,once,TRBJ2-2,TGTGCCAGCAAAAGCGGGACGAACACCGGGGAGCTGTTTTTT,CASKSGTNTGELFF
.,TRBV27,15,.,TRBJ2-3,TGTGCCAGCACGGGGACTTCCCTAGGCACAGATACGCAGTATTTT,CASTGTSLGTDTQYF
.,TRBV4-1,15,once,TRBJ1-5,TGCGCCAGCAGCCAAGCTCAGGGAAGCAGTCAGCCCCAGCATTTT,CASSQAQGSSQPQHF
.,TRBV18,16,.,TRBJ2-5,TGTGCCAGCTCACCACGGGCCAGCGGCCTTCAAGAGACCCAGTACTTC,CASSPRASGLQETQYF
.,TRBV29-1,13,.,TRBJ1-1,TGCAGCGTTCGAGGGCCGACGGACACTGAAGCTTTCTTT,CSVRGPTDTEAFF
.,TRBV5-1,14,.,TRBJ1-5,TGCGCCAGCAGCTTGGCTCTGGGGACTGAGCCCCAGCATTTT,CASSLALGTEPQHF
.,TRBV18,15,.,TRBJ2-2,TGTGCCAGCTCACCGGGCAGGGGTTCGACCGGGGAGCTGTTTTTT,CASSPGRGSTGELFF
.,TRBV27,17,.,TRBJ2-2,TGTGCCAGCAGTTTACACCCAAGGACGACGGGGGCCGGGGAGCTGTTTTTT,CASSLHPRTTGAGELFF
.,TRBV28,11,.,TRBJ2-7,TGTGCCAGCAGTTTGAAGCAAAAGCAGTACTTC,CASSLKQKQYF
.,TRBV4-3,15,.,TRBJ2-5,TGCGCCAGCAGCCAAGATGCCGTAGCCAGAGAGACCCAGTACTTC,CASSQDAVARETQYF
.,TRBV14,13,.,TRBJ1-6,TGTGCCAGCAGCCAAGTGAGGAATTCACCCCTCCACTTT,CASSQVRNSPLHF
TRBD1,TRBV5-1,15,.,TRBJ2-7,TGCGCCAGCAGCTTGGGTCTGGGGACAGTCTACGAGCAGTACTTC,CASSLGLGTVYEQYF
.,TRBV30,11,.,TRBJ1-1,TGTGCCTGGACCCCGGGAGGGGAAGCTTTCTTT,CAWTPGGEAFF
.,TRBV7-2,15,.,TRBJ1-2,TGTGCCAGCAGCTTAGCGGAGACAGGTATCTATGGCTACACCTTC,CASSLAETGIYGYTF
TRBD2,TRBV27,17,.,TRBJ2-1,TGTGCCAGCAGTTTTAGGTTGGGCGGGGGTCTCCGCGCGGAGCAGTTCTTC,CASSFRLGGGLRAEQFF
.,TRBV19,15,.,TRBJ2-1,TGTGCCAGTAGTATACGCCTAGCGCGTAACAATGAGCAGTTCTTC,CASSIRLARNNEQFF
.,TRBV19,13,.,TRBJ2-3,TGTGCCAGTAGTAATGACCGGGCGGGGACGCAGTATTTT,CASSNDRAGTQYF
TRBD1,TRBV5-8,14,.,TRBJ2-1,TGTGCCAGCAGCATCGTGACAGGGGGCAATGAGCAGTTCTTC,CASSIVTGGNEQFF
.,TRBV11-3,13,.,TRBJ1-1,TGTGCCAGCAGCTCCCTTCGCAGCACTGAAGCTTTCTTT,CASSSLRSTEAFF
TRBD1,TRBV27,14,.,TRBJ1-2,TGTGCCAGCAGTTTACGGGACAGGGGCTTTGGCTACACCTTC,CASSLRDRGFGYTF
.,TRBV10-3,13,.,TRBJ1-3,TGTGCCATCAGCGGGGGGGGGAGTAACACCATATATTTT,CAISGGGSNTIYF
.,TRBV27,14,few,TRBJ1-1,TGTGCCAGCGTCCGGGGGGGGATGGATACTGAAGCTTTCTTT,CASVRGGMDTEAFF
.,TRBV6-1,15,.,TRBJ1-2,TGTGCCAGCAGGGACAGAGAAGGAGGAAGCTATGGCTACACCTTC,CASRDREGGSYGYTF
.,TRBV7-9,14,.,TRBJ2-3,TGTGCCAGCAGCTTTGATCCGGTTACGGATACGCAGTATTTT,CASSFDPVTDTQYF
TRBD1,TRBV18,15,.,TRBJ1-1,TGTGCCAGCTCACCAGGACAGGGAGGCATCACTGAAGCTTTCTTT,CASSPGQGGITEAFF
TRBD1,TRBV10-3,18,.,TRBJ1-3,TGTGCCATCAGTGAGGCAAGGACAGGCAGGAGCTCTGGAAACACCATATATTTT,CAISEARTGRSSGNTIYF